Listed here are 8 T cell receptor beta chains from one sample, sequenced in a study of T cells in Graves' hyperthyroidism and ophthalmopathy. RNA transcripts gave rise to amplified TCR beta CDR3 regions. In the first-round RT-PCR of the TCR CDR3, the HTBI primer set was used. One entry per CDR3 protein results from TCRdb running MiXCR on the multiplex PCR reads. The repertoire holds approximately 510,000 distinct CDR3 sequences, with around 20% as singletons. Sequenced material: blood. Every receptor here comes from a man in his late teens or twenties with Graves' hyperthyroidism.

This sequence joins TRBV9 and TRBJ2-5; D gene uncertain. CDR1 SGDLS and CDR2 YYNGEE come from the germline V gene. The CDR3 contains 15 residues. Trimming shortened V by 0 bases and J by 5 bases, and 14 bases separated the two germline ends. The CDR3 loop is CASSVGDPMRETQYF. CDR3 sequence (DNA): TGTGCCAGCAGCGTAGGCGACCCTATGAGGGAGACCCAGTACTTC. Full variable domain (remainder filled in from reference TRBV9 and TRBJ2-5): DSGVTQTPKHLITATGQRVTLRCSPRSGDLSVYWYQQSLDQGLQFLIQYYNGEERAKGNILERFSAQQFPDLHSELNLSSLELGDSALYFCASSVGDPMRETQYFGPGTRLLVL.

This clonotype was recorded many times. This chain connects TRBV6-2 or TRBV6-3 to TRBJ1-2, with 7 bases lining up with TRBD1. The CDR3 runs to 16 residues. Germline values: CDR1 MNHEY, CDR2 SVGEGT. V shed 0 bases, J shed 6 bases, and the junction held 10 bases outside the gene matches. CDR3 nucleotides: TGTGCCAGCAGTTACTCCCCAGGGGGGACGAGGAATGGCTACACCTTC. As protein: CASSYSPGGTRNGYTF.

This clonotype came up many times. Relative to the germline gene, one junction end is altered; a read error may explain this. The V call is TRBV24-1, the J call TRBJ2-7; D is unclear. CDR3 length: 11 amino acids. Germline V lookup: CDR1 KGHDR, CDR2 SFDVKD. The CDR3 protein is CATGESYEQYF. The CDR3 nucleotides read TGTGCCACCGGTGAGTCCTACGAGCAGTACTTC.

This clonotype has only a few counts. The V call is TRBV4-3, the J call TRBJ1-2, with D unresolved. Germline CDR1 LGHNA, CDR2 YSLEER. V was trimmed by 2 bases and J by 8 bases, leaving 15 bases between them. This CDR3 is built from 14 residues. Here the CDR3 reads CASSQPQVTDGYTF. As DNA, the CDR3 is TGCGCCAGCAGCCAACCTCAGGTTACTGACGGCTACACCTTC.

Many counts were recorded for this clonotype. This chain uses TRBV11-2 with TRBJ1-3, with TRBD1 as a possible D gene (5 bases). V gave up 1 base and J gave up 0 bases, with 10 bases separating them. CDR3 length: 16 residues. The V gene's germline CDR1 is SGHAT and CDR2 FQNNGV. As DNA, the CDR3 is TGTGCCAGCAGCTTAGGAGCAGGGCTCTCTGGAAACACCATATATTTT. This gives the protein CASSLGAGLSGNTIYF.

J is TRBJ2-2 and V is TRBV11-2; D ambiguous. CDR3 size: 13 residues. Germline values: CDR1 SGHAT, CDR2 FQNNGV. V was trimmed by 5 bases and J by 3 bases, leaving 7 bases between them. Here the CDR3 DNA reads TGTGCCAGCAGCGTTGAATACACCGGGGAGCTGTTTTTT. This sequence encodes CASSVEYTGELFF.

V gene TRBV5-1 combines with J gene TRBJ2-5; D might be TRBD1 or TRBD2, each matching 6 bases. V was pared by 4 bases and J by 2 bases, with 12 bases between. From germline, CDR1 is SGHRS and CDR2 YFSETQ. This CDR3 is built from 14 residues. CDR3 protein: CASSPGAYQETQYF. The CDR3 DNA sequence: TGCGCCAGCAGCCCGGGGGCCTATCAAGAGACCCAGTACTTC.

The CDR3, as DNA: TGTGCCAGCAGCCACAGGGGGCTGTATGGCTACACCTTC. Translated: CASSHRGLYGYTF. The rearrangement links TRBV12-3 or TRBV12-4 to TRBJ1-2; 9 bases agree with TRBD1. V dropped 6 bases and J dropped 5; count of bases not matched to a gene: 4. The CDR3 consists of 13 residues.